These T cell receptor beta chains were read from a single sample in a study of T cells in Graves' hyperthyroidism and ophthalmopathy. TCRdb ran MiXCR on the multiplex PCR reads and lists one entry per CDR3 protein. This sample has over 450,000 distinct CDR3 sequences, with 13% to 15% found just once. The specimen sequenced was blood. The receptors stem from a young woman with Graves' hyperthyroidism. CDR3s include the opening cysteine and the closing phenylalanine or tryptophan. The D gene is left open where the match is weak. Clone sizes are given selectively: once, few, many, or a class where the clone is expanded.

cdr3_nt cdr3_aa clone_size j_call d_call v_call
TGTGCCAGCAGCCACGGGACAACCGAAGCTTTCTTT CASSHGTTEAFF few TRBJ1-1 NA TRBV7-9
TGTGTCAGCGGTGCCAGAACTAAGGAAAAACTGTTTTTT CVSGARTKEKLFF NA TRBJ1-4 NA TRBV6-1
TGTGCCAGCAGCCAAGTGCCTAGCAGACAAGAGACCCAGTACTTC CASSQVPSRQETQYF NA TRBJ2-5 NA TRBV5-5
TGTGCCAGCAGTTGGTCGGGGGCAGGGGGCTGGTCGGATTCACCCCTCCACTTT CASSWSGAGGWSDSPLHF few TRBJ1-6 TRBD1 TRBV6-9
TGCAGTGCCACTGACCCGATCTCGGGAATCTACAATGAGCAGTTCTTC CSATDPISGIYNEQFF many TRBJ2-1 NA TRBV20-1
TGTGCCAGCAGCCAAGATGATCGGACTCACAATGAGCAGTTCTTC CASSQDDRTHNEQFF many TRBJ2-1 NA TRBV3-1
TGTGCCAGCAGCCAAGGGCTAGCGGGAGTCGGGAATGAGCAGTTCTTC CASSQGLAGVGNEQFF NA TRBJ2-1 TRBD2 TRBV3-1
TGTGCCATCAGTGACGACGGGGCCACTGAAGCTTTCTTT CAISDDGATEAFF many TRBJ1-1 NA TRBV10-3
TGTGCCAGCAGTTTGGAGGCCTACTCTGGAAACACCATATATTTT CASSLEAYSGNTIYF NA TRBJ1-3 NA TRBV6-5
TGTGCCAGCAGTCCTACTTGGGGGGAGCAGTACTTC CASSPTWGEQYF NA TRBJ2-7 NA TRBV6-2/TRBV6-3
TGTGCCAGCAGTGAGGGGGCAGGGGTCGGTGGCTACACCTTC CASSEGAGVGGYTF NA TRBJ1-2 NA TRBV6-1
TGTGCCAGCAGCCTGAGGGACTTCAAAGAGACCCAGTACTTC CASSLRDFKETQYF many TRBJ2-5 NA TRBV5-6
TGTGCCGGCCAGGGGACGCAAAGAGGTAGAACTGAAGCTTTCTTT CAGQGTQRGRTEAFF few TRBJ1-1 NA TRBV7-9
TGTGCCAGCAGCTTCTTCTCGGTTGGCAAGGGAGAGACCCAGTACTTC CASSFFSVGKGETQYF many TRBJ2-5 NA TRBV11-2
TGTGCCAGCAAGACCCTAGCGGGGGGGTACAATGAGCAGTTCTTC CASKTLAGGYNEQFF NA TRBJ2-1 TRBD2 TRBV6-1
TGTGCCAGCAGTGTTGAGGGGAACACTGAAGCTCTCTTT CASSVEGNTEALF NA TRBJ1-1 NA TRBV2
TGTGCCAGCAGCGTCCGGCTAGCGGGAGCTGGCACCGGGGAGCTGTTTTTT CASSVRLAGAGTGELFF NA TRBJ2-2 TRBD2 TRBV5-4
TGTGCCAGCACACAAGGGGCGGGGTTCACCGGGGAGCTGTTTTTT CASTQGAGFTGELFF few TRBJ2-2 NA TRBV5-4
TGCAGTGCTAACCCTAGCGGGAGGGGACGTGGGCAGTTCTTC CSANPSGRGRGQFF few TRBJ2-1 TRBD2 TRBV20-1
TGTGCCAGCAGTCCGACTGGCTTCAACAATGAGCAGTTCTTC CASSPTGFNNEQFF NA TRBJ2-1 NA TRBV27
TGTGCCAGCAGCTTAGGCGGGAATGGGGAGACCCAGTACTTC CASSLGGNGETQYF many TRBJ2-5 NA TRBV7-3
TGTGCCAGCAGCCAAGGTCGCGGAACTGAAGCTTTCTTT CASSQGRGTEAFF many TRBJ1-1 NA TRBV3-1
TGTGCCAGAATCCGGGATAACTCTGGAAACACCATATATTTT CARIRDNSGNTIYF few TRBJ1-3 NA TRBV6-2/TRBV6-3
TGTGCCAGCATTAAGGTTGGGGAGCTGTTTTTT CASIKVGELFF many TRBJ2-2 NA TRBV6-1
TGTGCCAGCGGGGGATGGGGAGGACTAGCGGGAGATCTGATGAGAGATACGCAGTATTTT CASGGWGGLAGDLMRDTQYF NA TRBJ2-3 TRBD2 TRBV2
TGCGCCAGCAGCCGCGGGTCTAGCGGGAGGTTCACAGATACGCAGTATTTT CASSRGSSGRFTDTQYF NA TRBJ2-3 TRBD2 TRBV4-1